This paragraph covers one TCR beta chain sequence. The trim removed 3 bases at V and 0 bases at J, leaving 4 bases unmatched. This CDR3 contains 16 residues. Germline loops: CDR1 SGHVS, CDR2 FNYEAQ. These data are taken from a study of blood T cell repertoires in COVID-19. The protocol was immunoSEQ multiplex PCR, while the TCRdb copy is restricted to in-frame clones and leaves out a portion. This table holds around 100,000 clones, approximately 85% found once. The source of this sequence is a woman in her sixties with COVID-19, enrolled during active disease. The V call is TRBV7-6, the J call TRBJ2-3, with 9 bases that match TRBD2. Input material: peripheral blood. This CDR3 is CASSFLAGTSTDTQYF. DNA of the CDR3: TGTGCCAGCAGCTTTCTAGCGGGGACTAGCACAGATACGCAGTATTTT.